This entry lists 28 T cell receptor beta chains sequenced from one sample in a study of response to subunit inactivated influenza vaccine. TCRdb re-called the RT-PCR reads through MiXCR, storing one row per CDR3 protein. This table holds around 850,000 distinct CDR3 sequences, about a fifth found once. Here the sequenced sample was PBMCs from blood, taken 5 days after vaccination. The receptors come from a man in his forties or fifties who received an inactivated influenza vaccine.

This clonotype has more than one count but fewer than ten. This sequence joins TRBV12-3 or TRBV12-4 and TRBJ2-6, with 7 bases that match TRBD1. CDR3 length equals 18 residues. Trimming removed 7 bases from V and 0 bases from J; junction bases left unmatched: 12. The CDR3 protein is CASTGDSSLNSGANVLTF. CDR3 sequence (DNA): TGTGCCAGCACCGGGGACAGCTCGTTAAACTCTGGGGCCAACGTCCTGACTTTC.

This clonotype was seen more than once but under ten times. The V gene is TRBV4-1, the J gene TRBJ1-6; D not resolved. There are 15 residues in the CDR3. V dropped 5 bases and J dropped 9 bases, with 17 bases sitting between them. CDR1 MGHRA and CDR2 YSYEKL come from the germline V gene. Here the CDR3 DNA reads TGCGCCAGCAGCAACGGGATTCTAGGGATTTCACCCCTCCACTTT. Translation: CASSNGILGISPLHF.

The J gene is TRBJ2-7, the V gene TRBV6-2 or TRBV6-3; D may be TRBD1 (7 bases). The CDR3 sequence is 14 residues long. V was shortened by 5 bases and J by 12 bases, with 23 bases between the two germline ends. CDR1 is MNHEY, CDR2 SVGEGT, per germline. The DNA of the CDR3 is TGTGCCAGCAGTCGTTCCAGGGGGGTAGGACGGCCGTACTTC. Residues: CASSRSRGVGRPYF.

This chain joins TRBV7-2 and TRBJ2-1, with 9 bases lining up with TRBD2. The junction had 9 bases not matched to a gene; V was cut back by 5 bases and J by 7 bases. Germline V gene sequence: CDR1 SGHTA, CDR2 FQGNSA. The CDR3 totals 15 residues. The CDR3 region has the DNA TGTGCCAGCAGCCCGCGGGGGGGCCAGGGAAATGAGCAGTTCTTC. Translated: CASSPRGGQGNEQFF.

V gene TRBV20-1 combines with J gene TRBJ2-7; no clear D. V gave up 8 bases and J gave up 3 bases, with 17 bases separating them. Germline CDR1 reads DFQATT; CDR2 reads SNEGSKA (reference sequence). The CDR3 is made up of 13 amino acids. The CDR3 sequence: CSPRHAQLYEQYF. The CDR3 coding sequence is TGCAGTCCCAGACACGCACAGCTCTACGAGCAGTACTTC.

There are a few counts of this clonotype. The chain is built from TRBV20-1 and TRBJ2-5, with 8 bases that match TRBD1. The V gene end was trimmed by 3 bases and the J gene end by 4 bases; junction bases not matched to a gene: 7. CDR1 is DFQATT and CDR2 is SNEGSKA in the germline V gene (reference sequence). The CDR3 is 14 residues long. The CDR3 is CSASRGLGRETQYF. CDR3 nucleotide sequence: TGCAGTGCTAGCAGGGGGCTCGGCAGAGAGACCCAGTACTTC.

The chain combines TRBV12-3 or TRBV12-4 with TRBJ1-6; D gene uncertain. The CDR3 consists of 12 residues. Trimming removed 2 bases from V and 10 bases from J, with 6 bases in between. The CDR3: CASSLSPSPLHF. For the CDR3, the DNA is TGTGCCAGCAGTTTAAGCCCCTCACCCCTCCACTTT.

This clonotype turned up a few times. The genes are TRBV5-1 and TRBJ2-1, with TRBD2 identical over 9 bases. V was pared by 1 base and J by 5 bases, with 13 bases of the junction left unmatched. The CDR3 is made up of 18 amino acids. Per the germline V gene, CDR1 is SGHRS and CDR2 is YFSETQ. The CDR3 DNA sequence: TGCGCCAGCAGCTTGCCCCCAGGGCGGGGGGGCGGACACAATGAGCAGTTCTTC. This translates into CASSLPPGRGGGHNEQFF.

This clonotype came up many times. This chain connects TRBV29-1 to TRBJ2-7; the D gene is possibly TRBD1 (6 bases). The CDR3 has 12 amino acids. CDR1 and CDR2 (germline): SQVTM, ANQGSEA. V was trimmed by 1 base and J by 5 bases, leaving 9 bases between them. The CDR3 protein is CSVEGQGNEQYF. The CDR3 DNA reads TGCAGCGTTGAAGGGCAGGGGAACGAGCAGTACTTC.

The rearrangement joins TRBV5-6 to TRBJ2-7; 9 nucleotides align to TRBD1. CDR3 length equals 13 residues. CDR1 is SGHDT and CDR2 is YYEEEE in the germline V gene. V shed 5 bases, J shed 6 bases, and the junction held 6 bases outside the gene matches. For the CDR3, the DNA is TGTGCCAGCAGGGGGACAGGGCTAAGCGAGCAGTACTTC. Encoded protein: CASRGTGLSEQYF. The full variable domain, with the rest looked up from reference TRBV5-6 and TRBJ2-7, is DAGVTQSPTHLIKTRGQQVTLRCSPKSGHDTVSWYQQALGQGPQFIFQYYEEEERQRGNFPDRFSGHQFPNYSSELNVNALLLGDSALYLCASRGTGLSEQYFGPGTRLTVT.

This clonotype has a handful of counts. One end of the junction varies from germline; a read error may be responsible. The chain links TRBV4-1 to TRBJ1-5, with D hard to call. Germline V lookup: CDR1 MGHRA, CDR2 YSYEKL. The CDR3 spans 14 residues. The CDR3 reads CASSQEPSYQPQHF. Written as DNA, the CDR3 is TGCGCCAGCAGCCAAGAACCTAGCTATCAGCCCCAGCATTTT.

This clonotype occurred a few times. The gene calls are TRBV24-1 and TRBJ2-3; 10 nucleotides line up with TRBD1. V shed 10 bases, J shed 5 bases, and the junction held 8 bases outside the gene matches. Germline loops: CDR1 KGHDR, CDR2 SFDVKD. There are 14 residues in the CDR3. CDR3 region: CATRDRGAVDTQYF. The CDR3 DNA is TGTGCCACAAGGGACAGGGGCGCAGTAGATACGCAGTATTTT.

This sequence joins TRBV12-3 or TRBV12-4 and TRBJ1-4, with D tentatively TRBD1 (5 bases). V dropped 7 bases and J dropped 7 bases, with 16 bases sitting between them. The CDR3 is 14 residues long. The CDR3 DNA sequence: TGTGCCAGCAACTGGGGGGGTGGGAGTGAAAAACTGTTTTTT. Translating it yields CASNWGGGSEKLFF.

This clonotype was picked up a small number of times. The rearrangement joins TRBV12-3 or TRBV12-4 to TRBJ2-7; tentative D call: TRBD1 (6 bases). Trimming took 1 base from V and 5 from J, leaving 15 bases between them. The CDR3 extends over 15 amino acids. This CDR3 reads CASSLGAGAVHEQYF. In DNA form, the CDR3 reads TGTGCCAGCAGTTTAGGGGCAGGGGCTGTCCACGAGCAGTACTTC.

The chain combines TRBV14 with TRBJ1-1; D call uncertain. In germline, CDR1 is SGHDN, CDR2 FVKESK. The V gene lost 4 bases and the J gene lost 6 bases, with 6 bases spanning the gap. The length of the CDR3 is 11 residues. The CDR3 spells CASSPGPEAFF. The CDR3 DNA sequence: TGTGCCAGCAGCCCCGGTCCTGAAGCTTTCTTT.

This clonotype was found many times. J is TRBJ1-5 and V is TRBV12-3 or TRBV12-4; D gene ambiguous. The V and J ends lost 6 bases and 7 bases respectively, with 13 bases between them. The CDR3 covers 13 residues. CDR3 DNA sequence: TGTGCCAGCAGCGAGGGAGTCGGGCAGCCCCAGCATTTT. It specifies CASSEGVGQPQHF.

This clonotype has more than one count but fewer than ten. The genes are TRBV20-1 and TRBJ1-6; tentative D call: TRBD1 (6 bases). The CDR3 has 16 amino acids. Trimming took off 5 bases at V and 0 bases at J, with 14 bases between the two ends. Per germline, CDR1 DFQATT and CDR2 SNEGSKA (reference sequence). The CDR3 loop reads CSAPGGPSSYNSPLHF. The CDR3 DNA reads as TGCAGTGCTCCTGGGGGGCCGAGCTCCTATAATTCACCCCTCCACTTT.

The chain carries TRBV29-1 and TRBJ1-5; D remains ambiguous. This CDR3 region has 12 residues. Trimming removed 5 bases at V and 3 bases at J, with 8 bases between. Per the germline V gene, CDR1 is SQVTM and CDR2 is ANQGSEA. CDR3 bases: TGCAGCGTTCGACATAACAATCAGCCCCAGCATTTT. It translates to CSVRHNNQPQHF.

This chain links TRBV20-1 with TRBJ2-4; TRBD1 is a possible D gene (7 bases). The CDR3 totals 13 residues. Trimming removed 3 bases from V and 4 bases from J, with 10 bases in between. The germline gives CDR1 DFQATT, CDR2 SNEGSKA (reference sequence). CDR3 protein: CSASRGAKNIQYF. DNA of the CDR3: TGCAGTGCTAGCAGGGGGGCTAAAAACATTCAGTACTTC.

This chain connects TRBV2 to TRBJ1-4; D gene uncertain. Trimming removed 7 bases from V and 0 bases from J, with 12 bases in between. The CDR3 has 15 amino acids. Germline CDR1 and CDR2: SNHLY and FYNNEI. CDR3 region: CASIKRVTTNEKLFF. The CDR3 DNA reads TGTGCCAGCATCAAGAGGGTTACAACTAATGAAAAACTGTTTTTT. Complete variable domain (other parts from reference TRBV2 and TRBJ1-4): EPEVTQTPSHQVTQMGQEVILRCVPISNHLYFYWYRQILGQKVEFLVSFYNNEISEKSEIFDDQFSVERPDGSNFTLKIRSTKLEDSAMYFCASIKRVTTNEKLFFGSGTQLSVL.

The J gene is TRBJ2-7, the V gene TRBV12-3 or TRBV12-4; D gene unclear. Trimming removed 6 bases at V and 5 bases at J, with 14 bases between. This CDR3 region has 13 residues. The CDR3 here is CASSRGWLDEQYF. Here the CDR3 DNA reads TGTGCCAGCAGCCGAGGATGGTTAGACGAGCAGTACTTC.

The rearrangement links TRBV4-3 to TRBJ1-2, with 9 positions matching TRBD1. Trimming took 0 bases from V and 7 from J; bases not matched to a gene: 12. Germline V lookup: CDR1 LGHNA, CDR2 YSLEER. The CDR3 covers 17 residues. The CDR3 loop is CASSQEIGTGRRGGYTF. The CDR3 region has the DNA TGCGCCAGCAGCCAAGAGATCGGGACAGGGCGTAGAGGTGGCTACACCTTC.

This clonotype was detected a few times. At one of its ends the junction is not consistent with the germline gene, which may arise from a read error. V is TRBV6-4 and J is TRBJ1-2; TRBD1 agrees at 11 bases. The germline gives CDR1 MRHNA, CDR2 SNTAGT. The CDR3 totals 14 residues. The CDR3: CASSETGTGGPRSF. The CDR3 coding sequence is TGTGCCAGCAGTGAAACCGGGACAGGGGGTCCTCGTAGCTTC.

The chain employs TRBV6-2 or TRBV6-3 and TRBJ2-7, with 8 nucleotides matching TRBD2. Germline loops: CDR1 MNHEY, CDR2 SVGEGT. This CDR3 contains 14 residues. V was clipped by 2 bases and J by 4 bases; unmatched bases: 4. CDR3 DNA sequence: TGTGCCAGCAGTTACCCCGGGACTAGATACGAGCAGTACTTC. It encodes CASSYPGTRYEQYF.

The chain links TRBV6-1 to TRBJ2-5; D call uncertain. V was trimmed by 6 bases and J by 3 bases, leaving 14 bases between them. The CDR3 is made up of 14 amino acids. Germline CDR1 reads MNHNS; CDR2 reads SASEGT. For the CDR3, the DNA is TGTGCCAGCAGCCCTACTTATAGGAAAGAGACCCAGTACTTC. Translation: CASSPTYRKETQYF.

A few counts support this clonotype. CDR3 sequence: CASRTSGGTYEQYF. DNA of the CDR3: TGTGCCAGCAGGACTAGCGGGGGAACCTACGAGCAGTACTTC. The J gene is TRBJ2-7, the V gene TRBV28; 12 nucleotides match TRBD2. V trimming: 6 bases; J trimming: 2 bases; junction bases outside the gene matches: 2. Germline CDR1 is MDHEN and CDR2 is SYDVKM. The CDR3 contains 14 residues.

V is TRBV7-2 and J is TRBJ2-5, with D unresolved. Germline lookup yields CDR1 SGHTA and CDR2 FQGNSA. The CDR3 has 14 amino acids. V gave up 0 bases and J gave up 5 bases, with 10 bases separating them. This chain's CDR3 is CASSLALVVETQYF. DNA for the CDR3: TGTGCCAGCAGCTTAGCCCTTGTGGTGGAGACCCAGTACTTC.

The rearrangement joins TRBV4-3 to TRBJ2-7; unclear D gene. The germline V gene has CDR1 LGHNA and CDR2 YSLEER. This CDR3 contains 13 residues. V lost 0 bases and J lost 3, with 6 bases in between. In DNA, the CDR3 is TGCGCCAGCAGCCAAGATCCTAACTACGAGCAGTACTTC. It codes for CASSQDPNYEQYF.